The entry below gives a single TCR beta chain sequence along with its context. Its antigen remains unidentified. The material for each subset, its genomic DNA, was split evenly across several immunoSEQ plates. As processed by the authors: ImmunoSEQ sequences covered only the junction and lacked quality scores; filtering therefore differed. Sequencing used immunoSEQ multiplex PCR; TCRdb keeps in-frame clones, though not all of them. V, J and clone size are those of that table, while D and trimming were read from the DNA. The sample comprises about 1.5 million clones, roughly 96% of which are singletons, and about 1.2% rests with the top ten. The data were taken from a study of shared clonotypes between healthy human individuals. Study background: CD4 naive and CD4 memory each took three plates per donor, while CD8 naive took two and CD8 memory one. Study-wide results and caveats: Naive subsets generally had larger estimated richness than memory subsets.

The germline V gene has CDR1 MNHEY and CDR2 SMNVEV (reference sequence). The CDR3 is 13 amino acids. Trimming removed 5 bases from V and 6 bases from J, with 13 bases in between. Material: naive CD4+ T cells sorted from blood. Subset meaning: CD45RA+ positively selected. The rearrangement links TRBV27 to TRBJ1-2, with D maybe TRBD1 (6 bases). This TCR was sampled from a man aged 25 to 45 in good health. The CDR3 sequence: CASSRQQGHGYTF. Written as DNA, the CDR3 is TGTGCCAGCAGTCGACAACAGGGTCATGGCTACACCTTC.